Below, one T cell receptor beta chain is given with its context. The germline V and J ends were trimmed by 4 bases and 2 bases, with 12 bases remaining between them. Germline V gives CDR1 SQVTM, CDR2 ANQGSEA. This CDR3 has 13 amino acids. The entry originates in a study of OX40 agonist ivuxolimab in advanced cancers. Study context: Of mixed ages from 23 to 79 and averaging roughly 64 years, the group was over 80% male.

Assay used: immunoSEQ multiplex PCR; TCRdb lists only in-frame clones, some missing. The sample has tens of thousands of clones; 75% to 90% are singletons. This specimen was CD4+ or CD8+ T cells sorted from blood, taken in a trial of the OX40 agonist ivuxolimab. The sequence came from an adult with an advanced solid tumor such as melanoma, head and neck, liver or kidney cancer. The rearrangement uses TRBV29-1 and TRBJ2-7; D might be TRBD1 or TRBD2, each matching 5 bases. This CDR3 is CSVAMGPTYEQYF. The CDR3 DNA sequence: TGCAGCGTTGCGATGGGACCGACCTACGAGCAGTACTTC.